What follows describes a single T cell receptor (beta chain). These data belong to a study of OX40 agonist ivuxolimab in advanced cancers. The V gene's germline CDR1 is LNHDA and CDR2 SQIVND (reference sequence). V was clipped by 5 bases and J by 2 bases, with 13 bases between them. CDR3 size: 15 residues. Measured with immunoSEQ multiplex PCR; TCRdb has only the in-frame clones, and not every one. The sample shows around 34,000 clones, around 80% of them seen only once. V gene TRBV19 combines with J gene TRBJ1-3; D call uncertain. The sequence derives from an adult with an advanced solid tumor such as melanoma, head and neck, liver or kidney cancer. This sample comprised CD4+ or CD8+ T cells sorted from blood, obtained in a trial of the OX40 agonist ivuxolimab. The CDR3 is CASSPRWGAGNTIYF. The CDR3 coding sequence is TGTGCCAGTAGTCCCCGGTGGGGAGCTGGAAACACCATATATTTT. Drawing the rest from reference TRBV19 and TRBJ1-3, the complete variable domain is DGGITQSPKYLFRKEGQNVTLSCEQNLNHDAMYWYRQDPGQGLRLIYYSQIVNDFQKGDIAEGYSVSREKKESFPLTVTSAQKNPTAFYLCASSPRWGAGNTIYFGEGSWLTVV.